The 20 T cell receptor beta chains presented below share a single source sample, sequenced in a study of cytomegalovirus exposure and HLA in healthy donors (dated by TCRdb to the late 2010s). The library was obtained by the immunoSEQ multiplex PCR assay. Not all clones reach the TCRdb copy of this immuneACCESS table, which keeps in-frame sequences only. Checked studies attribute under half of the gap to unresolved V genes and leave the rest unexplained. This sample comprises approximately 260,000 clones, around 88% of them detected only once. The top ten clonotypes cover around 1.2% of the sample. The sample was PBMCs. These receptors were obtained from a woman aged 30 to 39 in good health and CMV-seropositive.

This chain connects TRBV5-1 to TRBJ2-3; TRBD1 is a possible D gene (6 bases). The V gene lost 4 bases and the J gene lost 4 bases, with 16 bases spanning the gap. Germline loops: CDR1 SGHRS, CDR2 YFSETQ. CDR3 length equals 15 residues. DNA of the CDR3: TGCGCCAGCAGCCGTACAATACAGGGCCCAGATACGCAGTATTTT. This sequence encodes CASSRTIQGPDTQYF.

This rearrangement joins TRBV27 to TRBJ2-7; no definite D call. Germline V gives CDR1 MNHEY, CDR2 SMNVEV (reference sequence). Trimming shortened V by 3 bases and J by 2 bases, and 8 bases separated the two germline ends. This CDR3 comprises 13 residues. The chain's CDR3 is CASSFGSTYEQYF. CDR3 bases: TGTGCCAGCAGTTTCGGGTCAACCTACGAGCAGTACTTC.

V usage is TRBV2 and J usage is TRBJ1-2; TRBD1 aligns across 8 bases. There are 12 residues in the CDR3. Losses at the gene ends were 10 bases for V and 4 bases for J; bases not matched to a gene: 5. The germline gives CDR1 SNHLY, CDR2 FYNNEI. The chain's CDR3 is CATETGAYGYTF. The CDR3 bases are TGTGCCACCGAGACAGGGGCCTATGGCTACACCTTC.

The rearrangement joins TRBV6-1 to TRBJ2-1, with 8 bases fitting TRBD1. Trimming took 2 bases from V and 9 from J; bases not matched to a gene: 9. Per the germline V gene, CDR1 is MNHNS and CDR2 is SASEGT. The CDR3 length is 15 residues. CDR3 region: CASSELGQGTGEQFF. As DNA, the CDR3 is TGTGCCAGCAGTGAACTTGGACAGGGTACCGGTGAGCAGTTCTTC.

The chain couples TRBV27 to TRBJ1-1, with a possible D match to TRBD1 (6 bases). Germline values: CDR1 MNHEY, CDR2 SMNVEV (reference sequence). The CDR3 spans 13 residues. The V end lost 5 bases, the J end lost 8 bases, and 15 bases lay between the germline ends. The CDR3 loop reads CASSIFGQSEAFF. CDR3 sequence (DNA): TGTGCCAGCAGTATTTTTGGACAGAGCGAAGCTTTCTTT.

This clone is a singleton in its sample. This sequence joins TRBV19 and TRBJ2-7; a possible D gene is TRBD1 (6 bases). Germline-derived CDR1 and CDR2 are LNHDA and SQIVND (reference sequence). The CDR3 consists of 15 residues. V was shortened by 4 bases and J by 2 bases, with 15 bases between the two germline ends. The DNA of the CDR3 is TGTGCCAGTAGTACCACCCTGGACAGCCCCTACGAGCAGTACTTC. This gives the protein CASSTTLDSPYEQYF.

The chain employs TRBV6-1 and TRBJ1-4, with D possibly being TRBD1 (5 bases). Germline CDR1 is MNHNS and CDR2 is SASEGT. Between the trimmed V and J ends, which lost 6 bases and 4 bases, there was a span of 12 bases. The CDR3 totals 14 residues. CDR3 residues: CASRRGEVNEKLFF. DNA for the CDR3: TGTGCCAGCAGGCGAGGGGAGGTTAATGAAAAACTGTTTTTT.

This clone was observed a few times. Here the CDR3 reads CASSPPQGSSYEQYF. The CDR3 nucleotides are TGTGCCAGCAGTCCACCCCAGGGGAGCTCCTACGAGCAGTACTTC. The chain combines TRBV28 with TRBJ2-7; D might be TRBD1 (6 bases). V lost 5 bases, J lost 0 bases, and 14 bases lay in between. Per germline, CDR1 MDHEN and CDR2 SYDVKM. The CDR3 sequence is 15 residues long.

The rearrangement uses TRBV11-3 and TRBJ2-2; TRBD2 agrees at 7 bases. Germline assignment: CDR1 SGHNT and CDR2 YENEEA. This CDR3 is built from 15 residues. With 3 bases clipped from V and 6 bases from J, the junction kept 7 bases outside the gene matches. The CDR3 sequence: CASSFINAGAGELFF. The DNA of the CDR3 is TGTGCCAGCAGCTTCATTAACGCGGGGGCCGGGGAGCTGTTTTTT. Full variable domain (outside the CDR3, taken from reference TRBV11-3 and TRBJ2-2): EAGVVQSPRYKIIEKKQPVAFWCNPISGHNTLYWYLQNLGQGPELLIRYENEEAVDDSQLPKDRFSAERLKGVDSTLKIQPAELGDSAVYLCASSFINAGAGELFFGEGSRLTVL.

V and J are TRBV7-9 and TRBJ2-2; TRBD1 is a possible D gene (6 bases). The CDR3 totals 17 residues. CDR1 is SEHNR and CDR2 is FQNEAQ in the germline V gene (reference sequence). The V end was cut by 3 bases, the J end by 1 base, with 15 bases between. The CDR3 region has the DNA TGTGCCAGCAGCTTGTTCGGGGACATATGGAACACCGGGGAGCTGTTTTTT. This sequence encodes CASSLFGDIWNTGELFF.

This clone is a singleton in its sample. The gene calls are TRBV4-2 and TRBJ1-5, with 10 bases fitting TRBD1. With 3 bases clipped from V and 1 base from J, the junction kept 3 bases outside the gene matches. CDR1 is LGHNA, CDR2 YNFKEQ, per germline. The CDR3 length is 16 residues. CDR3 in amino acids: CASSHRDRGSNQPQHF. CDR3 nucleotide sequence: TGTGCCAGCAGCCACCGGGACAGGGGAAGCAATCAGCCCCAGCATTTT.

The rearrangement joins TRBV4-2 to TRBJ1-2; TRBD1 might be the D (5 bases). This CDR3 has 15 amino acids. The V end was cut by 0 bases, the J end by 4 bases, with 12 bases between. Germline V CDR1 and CDR2: LGHNA, YNFKEQ. CDR3 sequence (DNA): TGTGCCAGCAGCCAAGAAGCAGGGTTTTTCTATGGCTACACCTTC. As protein: CASSQEAGFFYGYTF.

The chain employs TRBV10-3 and TRBJ2-1; 9 bases map to TRBD1. With V trimmed by 2 bases and J by 4 bases, 9 bases remained unmatched. The CDR3 spans 17 residues. Germline lookup yields CDR1 ENHRY and CDR2 SYGVKD. The CDR3 DNA sequence: TGTGCCATCAGTGAGACGTACTGGGACAGGGATTACAATGAGCAGTTCTTC. It is translated as CAISETYWDRDYNEQFF.

The table lists this clone with a few counts. The rearrangement links TRBV2 to TRBJ1-5, with D unresolved. V dropped 7 bases and J dropped 11 bases, with 18 bases sitting between them. Germline V gives CDR1 SNHLY, CDR2 FYNNEI. The CDR3 runs 13 residues. CDR3: CASTRERVSSQHF. CDR3 bases: TGTGCCAGCACCCGGGAGAGGGTATCGTCCCAGCATTTT.

This rearrangement joins TRBV5-6 to TRBJ1-4; D unresolved. In germline, CDR1 is SGHDT, CDR2 YYEEEE. V shed 0 bases and J shed 1 base, with 4 bases lying between them. This CDR3 contains 14 residues. The CDR3 region is CASSLGLTNEKLFF. The DNA for the CDR3 is TGTGCCAGCAGCTTGGGGCTAACTAATGAAAAACTGTTTTTT. Supplemented by reference TRBV5-6 and TRBJ1-4, the full variable domain reads DAGVTQSPTHLIKTRGQQVTLRCSPKSGHDTVSWYQQALGQGPQFIFQYYEEEERQRGNFPDRFSGHQFPNYSSELNVNALLLGDSALYLCASSLGLTNEKLFFGSGTQLSVL.

The rearrangement links TRBV28 to TRBJ2-5; 7 bases map to TRBD2. The CDR3 extends over 16 amino acids. Germline V lookup: CDR1 MDHEN, CDR2 SYDVKM. The J segment lost 5 bases and the V segment lost 3 bases, leaving 12 bases of the junction unmatched. CDR3 residues: CASSFGGRTVGETQYF. The CDR3 DNA is TGTGCCAGCAGTTTTGGCGGGAGAACCGTGGGGGAGACCCAGTACTTC.

The chain couples TRBV20-1 to TRBJ1-4; D possibly corresponds to TRBD1 (5 bases). The CDR3 runs 11 residues. Deletions cut 6 bases from V and 8 bases from J, with 10 bases between. Germline V gene sequence: CDR1 DFQATT, CDR2 SNEGSKA (reference sequence). CDR3 region: CSAQGEEKLFF. The CDR3 DNA reads TGCAGTGCCCAGGGCGAAGAAAAACTGTTTTTT.

The V and J genes are TRBV30 and TRBJ1-5; D remains unclear. CDR3 length: 12 amino acids. Trimming removed 8 bases at V and 4 bases at J, with 12 bases between. The germline CDR1 and CDR2 sequences are GTSNPN and SVGIG (reference sequence). CDR3 protein: CAADFGNQPQHF. The CDR3 DNA reads as TGTGCCGCGGACTTCGGAAATCAGCCCCAGCATTTT.

The V gene is TRBV6-6, the J gene TRBJ2-7; 12 nucleotides match TRBD2. Germline CDR1 reads MNHNY; CDR2 reads SVGAGI (reference sequence). The V and J ends lost 2 bases and 6 bases, in that order; junction bases with no gene match: 5. The CDR3 is made up of 15 amino acids. CDR3 nucleotides: TGTGCCAGCAGTTACCTACTAGCGGGAGGAAGCGAGCAGTACTTC. This codes for CASSYLLAGGSEQYF.

CDR3 amino acids: CASSDRTSSSYEQYF. For the CDR3, the DNA is TGTGCCAGCAGTGATCGGACTTCCAGCTCCTACGAGCAGTACTTC. The rearrangement links TRBV5-4 to TRBJ2-7; a weak D match, TRBD2 (5 bases). The CDR3 runs 15 residues. In germline, CDR1 is SGHNT, CDR2 YYREEE (reference sequence). The V and J ends lost 5 bases and 0 bases respectively, with 15 bases between them.